A single sample is the source of the 7 T cell receptor beta chains below, sequenced in a study of regulatory T cells in long-lasting Graves disease. CDR3 regions were amplified by Arm-PCR using iRepertoire HTBI primers to build TCR beta libraries. TCRdb ran MiXCR on the multiplex PCR reads and lists one entry per CDR3 protein. The sample gives almost 450,000 distinct CDR3 sequences, roughly 17% of which show up once; roughly 10% is in the top ten. Described time point: newly diagnosed GD, antithyroid drugs for less than 3 months. RNA from PBMCs was the source of the TCR library. These same records also appear under a second study, on T cells in Graves' hyperthyroidism and ophthalmopathy.

Source: peripheral blood mononuclear cells (PBMCs), taken at new diagnosis, from a patient treated with antithyroid drugs. These receptors were collected from a woman in her twenties or thirties with Graves disease.

Worth noting for this clonotype: This may arise from a read error, as a much more abundant clone is one base away. This sequence joins TRBV10-3 and TRBJ1-1; D remains unclear. Trimming removed 8 bases from V and 0 bases from J, with 13 bases in between. Per the germline V gene, CDR1 is ENHRY and CDR2 is SYGVKD. The CDR3 sequence is 14 residues long. The CDR3 here is CAILDPSMNTEAFF. Here the CDR3 DNA reads TGTGCCATCTTAGATCCTTCCATGAACACTGAAGCTTTCTTT.

This clonotype occurred many times. The chain links TRBV12-3 or TRBV12-4 to TRBJ2-1; 9 bases match TRBD2. The CDR3 covers 13 residues. V was pared by 7 bases and J by 6 bases, with 4 bases of the junction left unmatched. The CDR3 sequence is CASMGLAPNEQFF. The CDR3, as DNA: TGTGCCAGCATGGGACTAGCCCCCAATGAGCAGTTCTTC.

The sample holds many counts of this clonotype. This chain links TRBV12-3 or TRBV12-4 with TRBJ2-2; possibly TRBD2 for D (6 bases). V lost 6 bases and J lost 5, with 16 bases in between. The CDR3 extends over 15 amino acids. CDR3 sequence (DNA): TGTGCCAGCAGCATGGGACGGCGGGGAACCGGGGAGCTGTTTTTT. This sequence encodes CASSMGRRGTGELFF.

This clonotype was seen at least ten times. This sequence joins TRBV7-9 and TRBJ2-1; 10 bases line up with TRBD2. V was pared by 8 bases and J by 4 bases, with 14 bases of the junction left unmatched. Germline loops: CDR1 SEHNR, CDR2 FQNEAQ (reference sequence). This CDR3 region has 17 residues. CDR3 protein: CASPTGGAAGGYNEQFF. The DNA for the CDR3 is TGTGCCAGCCCGACCGGGGGGGCAGCGGGAGGGTACAATGAGCAGTTCTTC.

This clonotype was recorded at least ten times. V and J are TRBV12-3 or TRBV12-4 and TRBJ1-5, with D unresolved. There are 13 residues in the CDR3. The V gene lost 3 bases and the J gene lost 4 bases, with 7 bases spanning the gap. In DNA form, the CDR3 reads TGTGCCAGCAGTTTGCTTGGGAATCAGCCCCAGCATTTT. Translated, it gives CASSLLGNQPQHF.

At least ten counts were recorded for this clonotype. The V gene is TRBV6-1, the J gene TRBJ2-1; 8 nucleotides line up with TRBD2. V was clipped by 8 bases and J by 8 bases; unmatched bases: 8. Germline CDR1 is MNHNS and CDR2 is SASEGT. This CDR3 has 13 residues. The CDR3 spells CASSAGGTDEQFF. Written as DNA, the CDR3 is TGTGCCAGCTCCGCGGGAGGAACGGATGAGCAGTTCTTC.

This clonotype was seen at least ten times. The chain joins TRBV18 to TRBJ2-3; D may be TRBD1 (6 bases). The CDR3 is 14 amino acids. Germline CDR1 is KGHSH and CDR2 is LQKENI. V was trimmed by 3 bases and J by 5 bases, leaving 12 bases between them. CDR3 sequence: CASSPNRAGDTQYF. In DNA form, the CDR3 reads TGTGCCAGCTCACCTAACAGGGCCGGAGATACGCAGTATTTT.